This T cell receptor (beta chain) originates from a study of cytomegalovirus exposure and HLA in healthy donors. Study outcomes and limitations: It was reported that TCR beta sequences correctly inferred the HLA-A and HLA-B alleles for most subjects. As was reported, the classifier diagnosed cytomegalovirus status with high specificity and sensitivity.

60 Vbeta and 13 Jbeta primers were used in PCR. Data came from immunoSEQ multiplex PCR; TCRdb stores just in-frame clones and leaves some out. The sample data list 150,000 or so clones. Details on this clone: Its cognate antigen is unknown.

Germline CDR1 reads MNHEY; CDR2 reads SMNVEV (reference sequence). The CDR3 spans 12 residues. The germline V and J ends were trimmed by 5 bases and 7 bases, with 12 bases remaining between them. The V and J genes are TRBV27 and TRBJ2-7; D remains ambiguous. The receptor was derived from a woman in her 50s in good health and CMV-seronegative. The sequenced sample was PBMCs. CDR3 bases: TGTGCCAGCAGTACCCCGCCGCAGGAGCAGTACTTC. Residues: CASSTPPQEQYF.